Listed here is a single TCR beta chain. The antigen it binds to is not known. Base qualities are not provided; no much larger clone lies one nucleotide away. Participants in the prospective study were enrolled through a virtual design, were aged roughly 18 to 95 years, and lived in 20 to 30 United States geographic areas. In the prospective study, cohorts were assigned on the basis of participant-reported clinical history obtained from a screening survey and a study questionnaire. In the prospective study, whole blood, serum and a nasopharyngeal or oropharyngeal swab were collected from each participant by mobile phlebotomists. Over a roughly 2-month period, participants in the prospective study had the option of providing additional blood draws and questionnaires. Prospective study blood samples were shipped either frozen or at room temperature before DNA extraction. The data stem from a study of blood T cell repertoires in COVID-19 (dated by TCRdb to the early 2020s). For context, the study as a whole: Collaborator samples came from the United States, Italy and Spain and covered acute and convalescent phases of COVID-19. The material from the prospective study consisted of cDNA or gDNA derived from T cells, B-cell-depleted T cells, or PBMCs. Subjects who had been exposed to COVID-19, were actively infected with it, or had recovered from it provided the deeply sampled blood TCRbeta repertoires that made up the dataset. The repertoires were released in a freely available public database meant as a resource for research on the immune response to SARS-CoV-2. The samples were drawn from the first 160 participants of the ongoing ImmuneRACE study and from some 1,300 subjects provided by 6 global collaborators. The sample metadata nearly always contained a de-identified subject ID, COVID-19 status, age in years and sex. Where available, HLA class I and class II types were taken from metadata supplied by the sample provider and were not determined by assay-based typing.

TCRbeta CDR3 regions were amplified from genomic DNA using the immunoSEQ Assay, a bias-controlled multiplex PCR. In the source study's methods: The number of nucleated cells in each sample was estimated from the amplification of reference gene primers within the assay. Sequence reads were collapsed and filtered to measure the absolute abundance of every unique TCRbeta CDR3 rearrangement. For each sample, productive Simpson clonality was calculated as the square root of Simpson's diversity index across productive rearrangements. The immuneACCESS repertoire file appears here via TCRdb, limited to in-frame rearrangements. These files lack a portion of the clones; in checked studies, under half of the deficit traces to unresolved V genes, and the cause of the others is not known. D and trimming come from the DNA, and the V and J calls and clone size come from that table. Here the sample has roughly 250,000 clones; about 87% occur a single time. Around 2.6% of the sample comes from the top ten.

From cysteine to phenylalanine, the CDR3 is 15 amino acids long. Of the read, only the CDR3 DNA is kept; its 45 bases are in frame from base 1. CDR1 MNHEY and CDR2 SVGEGT were looked up in the germline V gene. The germline V end is reduced by 5 bases and the J end by 9 bases; junction bases left unmatched: 10. Overall study results and their limits: Clinical and demographic metadata were provided uncurated, with the amount varying by source and participant.

Sequencing input: PBMCs or T cells enriched from blood (not recorded which). This chain is built from TRBV6-2 or TRBV6-3 and TRBJ1-6; 7 nucleotides in the junction match TRBD1. The source of this sequence is a woman in her thirties with acute COVID-19. CDR3 protein: CASSRGGNDGSPLHF. The bases read TGTGCCAGCAGTCGAGGGGGCAACGACGGTTCACCCCTCCACTTT.